Below are 10 T cell receptor beta chains sequenced from a single sample in a study of blood T cells in healthy people across ages. Sample-barcoded 5' priming and a J-beta primer mix drove a second PCR of about 6 to 12 cycles. TCRdb analysed the 5' RACE reads with MiXCR anew, one entry per CDR3 protein. The sample has about 640,000 distinct CDR3 sequences, about 54% seen once. Sequencing was carried out using blood. The source of these receptors is a man in his sixties in good health.

The chain is built from TRBV12-3 or TRBV12-4 and TRBJ1-1; 7 nucleotides line up with TRBD1. V lost 0 bases, J lost 1 base, and 2 bases stayed unmatched. CDR3 size: 15 residues. Here the CDR3 reads CASSLADRRNTEAFF. The CDR3 DNA reads as TGTGCCAGCAGTTTAGCGGACAGGAGGAACACTGAAGCTTTCTTT.

The chain links TRBV18 to TRBJ1-6; no definite D call. Germline CDR1 KGHSH, CDR2 LQKENI. CDR3 length: 17 amino acids. Trimming pared 1 base from V and 0 bases from J, leaving 10 bases between. The CDR3 nucleotides read TGTGCCAGCTCACCACTTATGGCGAGCTCCTATAATTCACCCCTCCACTTT. It encodes CASSPLMASSYNSPLHF.

This clonotype has only a few counts. The rearrangement uses TRBV5-6 and TRBJ1-6, with 12 bases lining up with TRBD1. Trimming removed 4 bases from V and 7 bases from J; junction bases left unmatched: 6. The CDR3 loop spans 16 amino acids. Germline V gene sequence: CDR1 SGHDT, CDR2 YYEEEE. Here the CDR3 reads CASSLGTGGQNSPLHF. In DNA form, the CDR3 reads TGTGCCAGCAGCCTGGGGACAGGGGGCCAAAATTCACCCCTCCACTTT. The full variable domain, its missing parts supplied by reference TRBV5-6 and TRBJ1-6, is DAGVTQSPTHLIKTRGQQVTLRCSPKSGHDTVSWYQQALGQGPQFIFQYYEEEERQRGNFPDRFSGHQFPNYSSELNVNALLLGDSALYLCASSLGTGGQNSPLHFGNGTRLTVT.

There are many counts of this clonotype. The chain recombines TRBV20-1 with TRBJ2-1, with 10 positions matching TRBD1. The CDR3 sequence is 13 residues long. Per the germline V gene, CDR1 is DFQATT and CDR2 is SNEGSKA (reference sequence). Trimming at V came to 1 base and at J to 9 bases, leaving 3 bases not matched to a gene. CDR3 sequence reads: CSARGDRGPEQFF. The CDR3 nucleotides are TGCAGTGCTAGAGGGGACAGGGGCCCTGAGCAGTTCTTC.

This clonotype came up a few times. This chain uses TRBV7-9 with TRBJ2-2; D is perhaps TRBD2 (6 bases). This CDR3 region has 15 residues. V lost 3 bases and J lost 3, with 11 bases in between. Per the germline V gene, CDR1 is SEHNR and CDR2 is FQNEAQ (reference sequence). The CDR3 region is CASSLGSGDTGELFF. The CDR3 coding sequence is TGTGCCAGCAGCTTGGGTAGCGGAGACACCGGGGAGCTGTTTTTT.

This sequence joins TRBV6-2 or TRBV6-3 and TRBJ1-2; D is undetermined. Germline CDR1 and CDR2: MNHEY and SVGEGT. V was shortened by 6 bases and J by 2 bases, with 10 bases between the two germline ends. CDR3 length: 13 amino acids. CDR3 bases: TGTGCCAGCAGCGGGGTAAGGAACTATGGCTACACCTTC. Its protein is CASSGVRNYGYTF.

CDR3 residues: CASSLPVSAQETQYF. In DNA, the CDR3 is TGTGCCAGCAGCTTACCCGTCAGCGCCCAAGAGACCCAGTACTTC. The genes are TRBV7-2 and TRBJ2-5; D is unresolved. Germline values: CDR1 SGHTA, CDR2 FQGNSA. The V end lost 2 bases, the J end lost 1 base, and 11 bases lay between the germline ends. This CDR3 is 15 amino acids long.

The CDR3 spells CATSDPWTATQYF. Here the CDR3 DNA reads TGTGCCACCAGTGACCCCTGGACAGCGACGCAGTATTTT. The V gene is TRBV24-1, the J gene TRBJ2-3; maybe TRBD1 (6 bases). Germline CDR1 KGHDR, CDR2 SFDVKD. The CDR3 contains 13 residues. V lost 4 bases and J lost 9, with 13 bases in between.

A word on this clonotype: This clone may be a read error of a much larger clone one base away. This chain links TRBV20-1 with TRBJ2-1; TRBD2 matches 9 bases. V was pared by 6 bases and J by 6 bases, with 6 bases of the junction left unmatched. The CDR3 totals 13 residues. Looked up from germline, CDR1 is DFQATT and CDR2 is SNEGSKA (reference sequence). Here the CDR3 DNA reads TGCAGTGCGGGGCGGGGGGGCCCCAATGAGCAGTTCTTC. Translation: CSAGRGGPNEQFF.

This rearrangement joins TRBV7-8 to TRBJ1-5, with 11 bases identical to TRBD1. In germline, CDR1 is SGHVS, CDR2 FQNEAQ. The CDR3 contains 16 residues. V was pared by 2 bases and J by 6 bases, with 6 bases of the junction left unmatched. The CDR3 DNA sequence: TGTGCCAGCAGCTTAAACGGACAGGGGGCTAGTCAGCCCCAGCATTTT. Protein sequence: CASSLNGQGASQPQHF.